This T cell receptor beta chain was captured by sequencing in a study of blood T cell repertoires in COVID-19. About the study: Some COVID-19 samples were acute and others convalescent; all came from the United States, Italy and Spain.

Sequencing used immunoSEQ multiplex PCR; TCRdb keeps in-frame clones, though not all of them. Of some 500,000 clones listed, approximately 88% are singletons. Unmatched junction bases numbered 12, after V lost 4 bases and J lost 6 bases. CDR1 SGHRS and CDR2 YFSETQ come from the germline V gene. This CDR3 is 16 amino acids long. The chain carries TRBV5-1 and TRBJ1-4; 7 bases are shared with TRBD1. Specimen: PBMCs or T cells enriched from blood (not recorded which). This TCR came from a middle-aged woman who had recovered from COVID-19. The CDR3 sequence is CASSLGSGTVDEKLFF. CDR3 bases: TGCGCCAGCAGCCTGGGCTCCGGGACAGTGGATGAAAAACTGTTTTTT.